This T cell receptor (beta chain) was sequenced for a study of spatial heterogeneity in lung cancer. Study-wide background: Alpha-chain detections were consistently fewer than beta-chain detections among the sequences. Averaged across combinations, each unique TCR and UMI pairing appeared more than ten times in raw reads, which were uncorrected.

Specified time point: sample taken at primary tumor resection. The donors comprised about 70 untreated early-stage non-small cell lung cancer patients. Material for sequencing was whole RNA from tumor, nontumor lung or frozen PBMC, left unsorted. At least ten counts were recorded for this clonotype. TCRdb passed the 5' RACE reads through MiXCR, listing each CDR3 protein once. This table has some 55,000 distinct CDR3 sequences, around 6% appearing once. This specimen was PBMCs, taken at surgery. This receptor was identified in a female donor with early-stage non-small cell lung cancer.

The CDR3 here is CASSGSGHVETQYF. The CDR3 bases are TGTGCCAGCAGCGGTTCTGGACATGTCGAGACCCAGTACTTC. V and J are TRBV7-3 and TRBJ2-5; perhaps TRBD1 as D (5 bases). This CDR3 has 14 amino acids. Trimming pared 5 bases from V and 5 bases from J, leaving 15 bases between. Germline CDR1 SGHTA, CDR2 FQGTGA.